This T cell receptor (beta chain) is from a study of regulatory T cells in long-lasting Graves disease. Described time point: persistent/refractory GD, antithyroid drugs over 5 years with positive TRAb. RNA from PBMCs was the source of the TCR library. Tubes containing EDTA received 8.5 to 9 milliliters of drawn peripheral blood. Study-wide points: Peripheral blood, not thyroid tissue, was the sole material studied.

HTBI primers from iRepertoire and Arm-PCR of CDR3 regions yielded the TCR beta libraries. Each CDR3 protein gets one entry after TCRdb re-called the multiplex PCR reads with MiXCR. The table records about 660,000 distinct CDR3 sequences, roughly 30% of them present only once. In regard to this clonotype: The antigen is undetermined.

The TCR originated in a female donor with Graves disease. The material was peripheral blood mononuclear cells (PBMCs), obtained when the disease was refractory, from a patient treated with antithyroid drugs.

The CDR3 loop is CSVARGRFDEQYF. CDR3 DNA: TGCAGCGTTGCTCGCGGGAGGTTCGACGAGCAGTACTTC. The genes are TRBV29-1 and TRBJ2-7, with 8 bases identical to TRBD2. Germline loops: CDR1 SQVTM, CDR2 ANQGSEA. This CDR3 is built from 13 residues. J was trimmed by 5 bases and V by 4 bases; bases with no gene match: 7.